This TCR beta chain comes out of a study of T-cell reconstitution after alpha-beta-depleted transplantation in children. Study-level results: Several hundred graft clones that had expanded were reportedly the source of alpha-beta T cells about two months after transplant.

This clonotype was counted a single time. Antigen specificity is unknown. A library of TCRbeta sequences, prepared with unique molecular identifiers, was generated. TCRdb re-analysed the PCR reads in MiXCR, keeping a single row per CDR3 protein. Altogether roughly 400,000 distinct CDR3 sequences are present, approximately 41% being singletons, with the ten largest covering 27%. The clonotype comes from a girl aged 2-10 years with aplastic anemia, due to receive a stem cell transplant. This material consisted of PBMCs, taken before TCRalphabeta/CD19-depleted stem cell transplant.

CDR3 in DNA: TGCGCCAGCAGCTTGGGAGGGACAGGGGGCGCATCTGGCACCTTC. This encodes CASSLGGTGGASGTF. The chain uses TRBV5-1 and TRBJ1-2; 12 nucleotides line up with TRBD1. From germline, CDR1 is SGHRS and CDR2 YFSETQ. The CDR3 consists of 15 residues. Trimming took 0 bases from V and 13 from J; bases not matched to a gene: 10.